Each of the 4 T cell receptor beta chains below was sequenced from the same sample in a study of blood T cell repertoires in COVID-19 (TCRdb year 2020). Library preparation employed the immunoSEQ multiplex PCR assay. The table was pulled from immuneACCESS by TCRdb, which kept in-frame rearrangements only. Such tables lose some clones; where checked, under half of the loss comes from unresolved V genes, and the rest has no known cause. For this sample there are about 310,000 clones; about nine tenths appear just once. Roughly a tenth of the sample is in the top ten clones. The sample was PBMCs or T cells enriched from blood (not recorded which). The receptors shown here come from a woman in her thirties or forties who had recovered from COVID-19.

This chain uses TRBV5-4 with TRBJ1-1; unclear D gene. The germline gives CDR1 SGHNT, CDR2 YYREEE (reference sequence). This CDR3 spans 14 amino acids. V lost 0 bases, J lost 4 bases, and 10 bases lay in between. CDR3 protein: CASSLGLRSTEAFF. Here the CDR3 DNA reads TGTGCCAGCAGCTTGGGCCTCCGGAGCACTGAAGCTTTCTTT.

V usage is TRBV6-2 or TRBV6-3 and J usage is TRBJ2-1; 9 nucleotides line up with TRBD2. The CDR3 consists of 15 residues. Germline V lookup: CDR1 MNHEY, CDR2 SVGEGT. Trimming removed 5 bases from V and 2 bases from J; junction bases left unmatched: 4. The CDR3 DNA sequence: TGTGCCAGCAGTAAGGGACTAGCTGCCTACAATGAGCAGTTCTTC. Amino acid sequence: CASSKGLAAYNEQFF.

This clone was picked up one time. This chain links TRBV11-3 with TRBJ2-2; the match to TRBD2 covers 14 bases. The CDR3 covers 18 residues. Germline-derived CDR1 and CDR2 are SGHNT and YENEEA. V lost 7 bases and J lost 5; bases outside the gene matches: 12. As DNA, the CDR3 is TGTGCCAGCACCGGAGGGCCGGGACTAGCGGGAGTTACCGGGGAGCTGTTTTTT. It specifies CASTGGPGLAGVTGELFF.

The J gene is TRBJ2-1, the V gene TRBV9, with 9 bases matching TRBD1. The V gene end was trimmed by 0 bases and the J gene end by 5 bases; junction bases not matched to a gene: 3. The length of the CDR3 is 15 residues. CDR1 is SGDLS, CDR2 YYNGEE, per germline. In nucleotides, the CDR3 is TGTGCCAGCAGCGTAGGGGACAGGGTAAACAATGAGCAGTTCTTC. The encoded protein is CASSVGDRVNNEQFF.